This is a list of T cell receptor beta chains from one sample in a study of molecular identifiers for immune sequencing clone quantification. TCRdb ran MiXCR on the PCR reads and lists one entry per CDR3 protein. The sample contains about 320,000 distinct CDR3 sequences, 24% of which appear only once. The sequencing input was naive CD8+ T cells from blood, with Jurkat cell RNA spiked in. The receptors stem from a human donor in good health. Some libraries in this study had Jurkat cell RNA spiked in. Each CDR3 is given with its conserved first and last residue. D genes are given only for firm matches. Only some rows state a clone size, as once, few, many or a class for expanded clones.

>NA|many|TRBJ1-4|TRBV7-8
TGTGCCAGCAGCTCTTCGGCCTTTAGTACAACTAATGAAAAACTGTTTTTT
CASSSSAFSTTNEKLFF
>TRBD2|NA|TRBJ2-7|TRBV4-3
TGCGCCAGCAGCCAGACCGCTAGCGGATTCTACGAGCAGTACTTC
CASSQTASGFYEQYF
>NA|many|TRBJ1-3|TRBV29-1
TGCAGCGTGGTGGGGTCCCCGGGAAACACCATATATTTT
CSVVGSPGNTIYF
>NA|many|TRBJ1-1|TRBV12-3/TRBV12-4
TGTGCCAGCAGTTTAGATAGGGTTGGCACTGAAGCTTTCTTT
CASSLDRVGTEAFF
>TRBD2|few|TRBJ2-3|TRBV11-2
TGTGCCAGCAGCTCACTCGGGACTAGCGGGGGCCGCACAGATACGCAGTATTTT
CASSSLGTSGGRTDTQYF
>NA|NA|TRBJ2-5|TRBV14
TGTGCCGGCAGCCAACGGAACAGCCAAGAGACCCAGTACTTC
CAGSQRNSQETQYF
>NA|few|TRBJ2-5|TRBV2
TGTGCCAGCACCGGGGACAACCAAGAGACCCAGTACTTC
CASTGDNQETQYF
>NA|many|TRBJ1-4|TRBV7-2
TGTGCCAGCAGCACCGAAACAGAAGGACCGATTAATGAAAAACTGTTTTTT
CASSTETEGPINEKLFF
>TRBD1|many|TRBJ1-1|TRBV13
TGTGCCAGCAGCTCTTCAGGGGGCAGGAACACTGAAGCTTTCTTT
CASSSSGGRNTEAFF
>NA|few|TRBJ2-3|TRBV9
TGTGCCAGCAGCCTCGGAGGTAGTTTCACAGATACGCAGTATTTT
CASSLGGSFTDTQYF